Presented here are 3 T cell receptor beta chains from one specimen sequenced in a study of T cells in Graves' hyperthyroidism and ophthalmopathy. The source material, RNA transcripts, was used to amplify TCR beta CDR3 regions. When the TCR CDR3 underwent first-round RT-PCR, the HTBI primer set was used. TCRdb re-called the multiplex PCR reads with MiXCR, one entry per CDR3 protein. This table has about 560,000 distinct CDR3 sequences, 13% to 15% appearing once. Sequencing was done on a sample of blood. All receptors come from a woman aged 40 to 50 with Graves' hyperthyroidism.

This clonotype was detected ten times or more. The V gene is TRBV28, the J gene TRBJ1-5; D remains unclear. V was pared by 2 bases and J by 3 bases, with 8 bases between. The germline V gene has CDR1 MDHEN and CDR2 SYDVKM. The CDR3 totals 14 residues. CDR3 DNA sequence: TGTGCCAGCAGTTTAGGGCAGGACAATCAGCCCCAGCATTTT. Amino acid sequence: CASSLGQDNQPQHF.

This clonotype occurred many times. The gene calls are TRBV2 and TRBJ1-6; TRBD1 matches 7 bases. This CDR3 comprises 14 residues. Per the germline V gene, CDR1 is SNHLY and CDR2 is FYNNEI. The J segment lost 6 bases and the V segment lost 7 bases, leaving 6 bases of the junction unmatched. The CDR3 is CASTPGQVNSPLHF. The CDR3 bases are TGTGCCAGCACGCCCGGACAGGTTAATTCACCCCTCCACTTT.

This clonotype was recorded at least ten times. This chain joins TRBV29-1 and TRBJ2-7; the match to TRBD1 covers 7 bases. V lost 7 bases and J lost 2; bases outside the gene matches: 8. Germline V CDR1 and CDR2: SQVTM, ANQGSEA. CDR3 length: 13 amino acids. CDR3 DNA sequence: TGCAGCGCCACCAAGGGGACAGCCTACGAGCAGTACTTC. Translated, it gives CSATKGTAYEQYF.